This T cell receptor beta chain appears in the sequencing data of a study of T-cell reconstitution after alpha-beta-depleted transplantation in children. In this sample, this clonotype turned up many times. Using unique molecular identifiers, the investigators prepared the TCRbeta library. MiXCR was run by TCRdb on the PCR reads, yielding one entry per CDR3 protein. The sample shows hundreds of thousands of distinct CDR3 sequences, 9.5% to 15% of them seen only once. The CDR3 contains 14 residues. V shed 3 bases and J shed 1 base, with 11 bases lying between them. Germline V gene sequence: CDR1 DFQATT, CDR2 SNEGSKA (reference sequence).

The source was PBMCs from the stem cell graft donor, collected from the stem cell graft. The clonotype was recovered from a human donor who donated a stem cell graft to a child with combined immunodeficiency. V and J are TRBV20-1 and TRBJ2-3, with D tentatively TRBD2 (6 bases). The DNA for the CDR3 is TGCAGTGCTAGTCAGCGGAGGGGCACAGATACGCAGTATTTT. It is translated as CSASQRRGTDTQYF.